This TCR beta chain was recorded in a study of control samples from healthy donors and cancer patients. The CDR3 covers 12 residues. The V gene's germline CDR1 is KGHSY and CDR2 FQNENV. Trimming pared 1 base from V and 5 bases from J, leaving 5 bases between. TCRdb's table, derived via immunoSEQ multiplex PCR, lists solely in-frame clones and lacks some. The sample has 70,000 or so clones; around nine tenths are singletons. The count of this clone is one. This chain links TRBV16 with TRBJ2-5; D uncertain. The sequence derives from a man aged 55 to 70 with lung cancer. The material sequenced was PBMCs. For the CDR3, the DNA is TGTGCCAGCAGCCAATGGGGTGAGACCCAGTACTTC. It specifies CASSQWGETQYF.